Each of the 27 T cell receptor beta chains below was sequenced from the same sample in a study of cytomegalovirus exposure and HLA in healthy donors. The PCR contained 60 Vbeta and 13 Jbeta primers. Clones were read by immunoSEQ multiplex PCR, and TCRdb kept only the in-frame ones, dropping some. This sample has about 180,000 clones; 80% occur once, and the top ten carry roughly 5%. Input material: PBMCs. These receptors came from a man aged 40-55 years in good health and CMV-seronegative.

CDR3 nucleotide sequence: TGTGCCACCAGCAGTCGAAAAGAAACTCAGGGCTCCGAGCAGTACTTC. Its translation: CATSSRKETQGSEQYF. This chain connects TRBV15 to TRBJ2-7; D is perhaps TRBD1 (5 bases). The V end was cut by 3 bases, the J end by 6 bases, with 21 bases between. Germline V gives CDR1 LNHNV, CDR2 YYDKDF (reference sequence). This CDR3 has 16 residues.

The chain links TRBV7-6 to TRBJ1-4; D may be TRBD1 (6 bases). V shed 1 base and J shed 5 bases, with 11 bases lying between them. The germline V gene encodes CDR1 SGHVS and CDR2 FNYEAQ. The CDR3 contains 15 residues. In DNA form, the CDR3 reads TGTGCCAGCAGCTTAGTTCCAGGGGCGAATGAAAAACTGTTTTTT. Amino acids: CASSLVPGANEKLFF.

The chain recombines TRBV5-5 with TRBJ1-1, with 9 positions matching TRBD1. The trim removed 2 bases at V and 5 bases at J, leaving 7 bases unmatched. The CDR3 extends over 15 amino acids. Germline V gene data show CDR1 as SGHKS and CDR2 as YYEKEE (reference sequence). CDR3 in amino acids: CASSFLQGASTEAFF. The CDR3 DNA sequence: TGTGCCAGCAGCTTCTTACAGGGGGCATCGACTGAAGCTTTCTTT.

This clone showed up just a few times. This likely traces to a read error, being one base from a far larger clone. This CDR3 is also generated by other DNA sequences in the sample. The rearrangement uses TRBV5-4 and TRBJ1-1, with TRBD1 as a possible D gene (5 bases). Trimming stripped 2 bases from V and 8 bases from J, with 13 bases between. This CDR3 contains 13 residues. CDR1 and CDR2 (germline): SGHNT, YYREEE (reference sequence). The CDR3 region has the DNA TGTGCCAGCAGCTTAGACAGAGTAGAAGAAGCTTTCTTT. Translated: CASSLDRVEEAFF.

This clone has more than one count but fewer than ten. The chain couples TRBV30 to TRBJ1-3; no reliable D call. The V gene lost 2 bases and the J gene lost 2 bases, with 7 bases spanning the gap. Germline V CDR1 and CDR2: GTSNPN, SVGIG (reference sequence). The CDR3 totals 13 residues. In DNA form, the CDR3 reads TGTGCCTGGAGTTGGGGAGCTGGAAACACCATATATTTT. Protein: CAWSWGAGNTIYF.

This chain joins TRBV29-1 and TRBJ1-5, with 7 bases identical to TRBD1. The CDR3 consists of 13 residues. CDR1 is SQVTM and CDR2 is ANQGSEA in the germline V gene. The junction had 9 bases not matched to a gene; V was cut back by 7 bases and J by 6 bases. The CDR3 loop is CSALTGISQPQHF. The CDR3 bases are TGCAGCGCCCTGACAGGGATTTCTCAGCCCCAGCATTTT.

The chain has TRBV19 and TRBJ1-2, with 9 nucleotides matching TRBD1. The CDR3 extends over 13 amino acids. Trimming at V came to 10 bases and at J to 2 bases, leaving 5 bases not matched to a gene. Looked up from germline, CDR1 is LNHDA and CDR2 is SQIVND (reference sequence). The CDR3 loop is CATEGQGNYGYTF. The CDR3 bases are TGTGCCACTGAGGGACAGGGAAACTATGGCTACACCTTC. The full variable domain, with the rest looked up from reference TRBV19 and TRBJ1-2, is DGGITQSPKYLFRKEGQNVTLSCEQNLNHDAMYWYRQDPGQGLRLIYYSQIVNDFQKGDIAEGYSVSREKKESFPLTVTSAQKNPTAFYLCATEGQGNYGYTFGSGTRLTVV.

Only one count was recorded for this clone. V is TRBV25-1 and J is TRBJ1-1, with D possibly TRBD1 on 5 matching bases. CDR1 MGHDK and CDR2 SYGVNS come from the germline V gene. With 10 bases removed from V and 4 bases from J, the gap between germline ends came to 16 bases. This CDR3 comprises 13 residues. CDR3 DNA sequence: TGTGCCACCCGGATGGGGGGAGGCACTGAAGCTTTCTTT. It codes for CATRMGGGTEAFF.

This rearrangement joins TRBV5-4 to TRBJ1-2, with no clear D. Trimming shortened V by 1 base and J by 6 bases, and 10 bases separated the two germline ends. This CDR3 region has 13 residues. In germline, CDR1 is SGHNT, CDR2 YYREEE (reference sequence). The CDR3 spells CASSLPGWDGYTF. The CDR3 nucleotides read TGTGCCAGCAGCTTGCCGGGGTGGGATGGCTACACCTTC.

The table lists this clone with a few counts. The chain combines TRBV4-3 with TRBJ1-4, with 8 bases aligning to TRBD1. Trimming cost V 1 base and J 8 bases; bases outside gene matches: 3. Germline V gene lookup returns CDR1 LGHNA and CDR2 YSLEER. There are 14 residues in the CDR3. The CDR3 DNA follows: TGCGCCAGCAGCCAAGTCTGGGACAGGGAAAAACTGTTTTTT. It codes for CASSQVWDREKLFF.

The chain couples TRBV10-1 to TRBJ2-5, with TRBD2 identical over 8 bases. The trim removed 3 bases at V and 4 bases at J, leaving 7 bases unmatched. Looked up from germline, CDR1 is WNHNN and CDR2 is SYGVQD (reference sequence). This CDR3 is built from 15 residues. The CDR3, as DNA: TGCGCCAGCAGTGAAGAAGCGGGAGAGACAGAGACCCAGTACTTC. This gives the protein CASSEEAGETETQYF.

V usage is TRBV13 and J usage is TRBJ2-3; no reliable D call. V was pared by 5 bases and J by 1 base, with 4 bases between. The length of the CDR3 is 12 residues. The germline gives CDR1 PRHDT, CDR2 FYEKMQ (reference sequence). CDR3 protein: CASSLRTDTQYF. The CDR3 coding sequence is TGTGCCAGCAGCCTACGCACAGATACGCAGTATTTT.

This chain links TRBV7-2 with TRBJ1-1, with D possibly being TRBD1 (5 bases). The CDR3 sequence is 14 residues long. CDR1 SGHTA and CDR2 FQGNSA come from the germline V gene. V lost 3 bases and J lost 6, with 14 bases in between. The CDR3 nucleotides are TGTGCCAGCAGCTTCTTAGAAGGGACTCCTGAAGCTTTCTTT. Protein: CASSFLEGTPEAFF. The full variable domain, its missing parts supplied by reference TRBV7-2 and TRBJ1-1, is GAGVSQSPSNKVTEKGKDVELRCDPISGHTALYWYRQSLGQGLEFLIYFQGNSAPDKSGLPSDRFSAERTGGSVSTLTIQRTQQEDSAVYLCASSFLEGTPEAFFGQGTRLTVV.

Worth noting for this clone: Mismatch with germline at one junction end may stem from a read error. The rearrangement uses TRBV7-9 and TRBJ1-5; 10 positions match TRBD1. Germline V gene data show CDR1 as SEHNR and CDR2 as FQNEAQ (reference sequence). CDR3 length: 16 amino acids. The CDR3 DNA reads TGTTCCAGCAGCCAGTGGGACAGGGGAAGCAATCAGCCCCAGCATTTT. Amino acid sequence: CSSSQWDRGSNQPQHF.

V is TRBV30 and J is TRBJ2-7; tentatively, D is TRBD2 (6 bases). The length of the CDR3 is 15 residues. Trimming took 2 bases from V and 2 from J, leaving 16 bases between them. Germline V gives CDR1 GTSNPN, CDR2 SVGIG (reference sequence). The CDR3 sequence is CAWSQGLGKAYEQYF. The CDR3 bases are TGTGCCTGGAGTCAGGGACTGGGGAAAGCCTACGAGCAGTACTTC.

The chain links TRBV20-1 to TRBJ2-1, with a weak D call TRBD2 (5 bases). V lost 0 bases and J lost 9, with 6 bases in between. In germline, CDR1 is DFQATT, CDR2 SNEGSKA (reference sequence). CDR3 length: 11 residues. The CDR3 sequence is CSARDGIEQFF. CDR3 bases: TGCAGTGCTAGAGACGGGATTGAGCAGTTCTTC.

CDR3 DNA sequence: TGTGCCAGCAGCTTAGGCGGGTATGGCTACACCTTC. This encodes CASSLGGYGYTF. The chain combines TRBV13 with TRBJ1-2; D gene uncertain. Trimming pared 0 bases from V and 5 bases from J, leaving 4 bases between. Germline V gene sequence: CDR1 PRHDT, CDR2 FYEKMQ (reference sequence). The CDR3 runs 12 residues.

The gene calls are TRBV15 and TRBJ1-2; perhaps TRBD1 as D (6 bases). Germline V gene sequence: CDR1 LNHNV, CDR2 YYDKDF (reference sequence). This CDR3 spans 13 amino acids. Trimming stripped 5 bases from V and 4 bases from J, with 11 bases between. CDR3 coding DNA: TGTGCCACCAGCCAGGACAGATTCTATGGCTACACCTTC. It encodes CATSQDRFYGYTF.

The count of this clone is one. The chain's CDR3 is CASSVVPGSSFEAFF. The CDR3 DNA reads as TGTGCCAGCTCTGTTGTTCCGGGAAGTTCTTTTGAAGCTTTCTTT. This chain joins TRBV18 and TRBJ1-1; D remains unclear. Trimming pared 6 bases from V and 7 bases from J, leaving 21 bases between. Looked up from germline, CDR1 is KGHSH and CDR2 is LQKENI. The CDR3 sequence is 15 residues long. The entire variable domain, with the rest obtained from reference TRBV18 and TRBJ1-1, is as follows: NAGVMQNPRHLVRRRGQEARLRCSPMKGHSHVYWYRQLPEEGLKFMVYLQKENIIDESGMPKERFSAEFPKEGPSILRIQQVVRGDSAAYFCASSVVPGSSFEAFFGQGTRLTVV.

The J gene is TRBJ2-5, the V gene TRBV19; TRBD2 agrees at 7 bases. Germline trimming cut 3 bases from V and 0 bases from J; bases unmatched to any gene: 4. The CDR3 has 15 amino acids. Germline CDR1 and CDR2: LNHDA and SQIVND (reference sequence). The CDR3 loop is CASSIGGGYQETQYF. DNA of the CDR3: TGTGCCAGTAGTATCGGGGGAGGGTACCAAGAGACCCAGTACTTC.

Here the CDR3 reads CASSSDGTYEQYF. For the CDR3, the DNA is TGTGCCAGCAGCTCGGACGGGACCTACGAGCAGTACTTC. V is TRBV7-2 and J is TRBJ2-7, with a weak D call TRBD2 (5 bases). The germline gives CDR1 SGHTA, CDR2 FQGNSA. V lost 4 bases, J lost 2 bases, and 9 bases lay in between. CDR3 length: 13 amino acids.

The V call is TRBV5-1, the J call TRBJ1-1; 7 bases are shared with TRBD1. V dropped 3 bases and J dropped 1; count of bases not matched to a gene: 6. The CDR3 contains 15 residues. Looked up from germline, CDR1 is SGHRS and CDR2 is YFSETQ. In nucleotides, the CDR3 is TGCGCCAGCAGCTCAACGACAGGGAGGAACACTGAAGCTTTCTTT. It specifies CASSSTTGRNTEAFF.

The chain is built from TRBV5-1 and TRBJ2-3; TRBD1 might be the D (5 bases). This CDR3 has 15 residues. The germline V and J ends were trimmed by 4 bases and 2 bases, with 14 bases remaining between them. The germline V gene has CDR1 SGHRS and CDR2 YFSETQ. CDR3 sequence (DNA): TGCGCCAGCAGCCCACTTGGGGCAGCCACAGATACGCAGTATTTT. This translates into CASSPLGAATDTQYF.

V and J are TRBV7-2 and TRBJ1-1, with 11 bases that match TRBD1. After removal of 4 bases from V and 8 bases from J, the junction contained 9 bases not matched to a gene. The germline CDR1 and CDR2 sequences are SGHTA and FQGNSA. There are 15 residues in the CDR3. DNA of the CDR3: TGTGCCAGCAGCTCTACTCCGGGACAGGGGGGCGAAGCTTTCTTT. Encoded protein: CASSSTPGQGGEAFF.

This clone was detected once. The gene calls are TRBV30 and TRBJ1-1; 7 positions match TRBD1. There are 14 residues in the CDR3. The germline V gene has CDR1 GTSNPN and CDR2 SVGIG (reference sequence). V was clipped by 4 bases and J by 4 bases; unmatched bases: 9. CDR3 residues: CAWNLRQGSTEAFF. Written as DNA, the CDR3 is TGTGCCTGGAACCTCCGACAGGGCTCCACTGAAGCTTTCTTT. Using reference TRBV30 and TRBJ1-1 for the parts outside the CDR3, the full variable domain is SQTIHQWPATLVQPVGSPLSLECTVEGTSNPNLYWYRQAAGRGLQLLFYSVGIGQISSEVPQNLSASRPQDRQFILSSKKLLLSDSGFYLCAWNLRQGSTEAFFGQGTRLTVV.

V and J are TRBV9 and TRBJ2-1; 11 bases map to TRBD1. This CDR3 comprises 15 residues. V lost 2 bases to trimming and J lost 8 bases; unmatched junction nucleotides: 6. Germline CDR1 reads SGDLS; CDR2 reads YYNGEE. CDR3 nucleotides: TGTGCCAGCAGCGTCCCCGGGACAGGGGGTCATGAGCAGTTCTTC. Its translation is CASSVPGTGGHEQFF. Variable domain in full (rest from reference TRBV9 and TRBJ2-1): DSGVTQTPKHLITATGQRVTLRCSPRSGDLSVYWYQQSLDQGLQFLIQYYNGEERAKGNILERFSAQQFPDLHSELNLSSLELGDSALYFCASSVPGTGGHEQFFGPGTRLTVL.

The rearrangement uses TRBV6-1 and TRBJ1-5, with D possibly TRBD1 on 6 matching bases. This CDR3 contains 16 residues. Deletions cut 2 bases from V and 6 bases from J, with 17 bases between. Germline CDR1 and CDR2: MNHNS and SASEGT. The CDR3 DNA reads as TGTGCCAGCAGTGAACTCCCAAACTCAGGGGTTCAGCCCCAGCATTTT. As protein: CASSELPNSGVQPQHF.